These 17 T cell receptor beta chains share one sample of origin, sequenced in a study. TCRdb re-called the 5' RACE reads through MiXCR, storing one row per CDR3 protein. The data hold tens of thousands of distinct CDR3 sequences, with 26% observed a single time. The sample taken for sequencing was naive CD4+ T cells sorted from a lymph node. The subset was: naive CD4+ T cells, CD4+CD45RA+CD25-. These receptors came from a female donor with breast cancer.

This clonotype was detected ten times or more. CDR3 in amino acids: CASRRTGLRYTF. The CDR3 bases are TGTGCCAGCAGACGGACAGGGTTACGCTACACCTTC. The V and J genes are TRBV6-1 and TRBJ1-2; 8 nucleotides align to TRBD1. The CDR3 consists of 12 residues. With V trimmed by 6 bases and J by 9 bases, 6 bases remained unmatched. CDR1 MNHNS and CDR2 SASEGT come from the germline V gene.

As to this clonotype: The junction differs from germline at one of its ends, possibly a read error. V and J are TRBV3-1 and TRBJ2-6; possible D gene TRBD1, 5 bases. The CDR3 is 15 amino acids. Per germline, CDR1 LGHDT and CDR2 YNNKEL (reference sequence). The CDR3 loop reads CASSQDNPGANVPTF. CDR3 nucleotide sequence: TGTGCCAGCAGCCAAGATAACCCTGGGGCCAACGTCCCGACTTTC.

The V call is TRBV18, the J call TRBJ2-1; D might be TRBD2 (5 bases). CDR1 is KGHSH and CDR2 is LQKENI in the germline V gene. The CDR3 covers 15 residues. V lost 6 bases, J lost 4 bases, and 16 bases lay in between. The CDR3 coding sequence is TGTGCCAGCTCCTCCCTACAGCGGAGTTACAATGAGCAGTTCTTC. Translated: CASSSLQRSYNEQFF.

The chain links TRBV9 to TRBJ2-3; 8 bases are shared with TRBD2. The germline gives CDR1 SGDLS, CDR2 YYNGEE. V trimming: 1 base; J trimming: 8 bases; junction bases outside the gene matches: 6. The CDR3 sequence is 14 residues long. The CDR3 region has the DNA TGTGCCAGCAGCGTATCCGGGGGGGTGGTTACGCAGTATTTT. This translates into CASSVSGGVVTQYF.

Concerning this clonotype itself: The germline gene is not matched at one end of the junction; a read error may be the cause. The chain links TRBV12-3 or TRBV12-4 to TRBJ2-5, with no clear D. The CDR3 covers 13 residues. The DNA for the CDR3 is TGTACCAGCAGTTTATTCCCTCAAGAGACCCAGTACTTC. Its translation: CTSSLFPQETQYF.

The rearrangement links TRBV6-5 to TRBJ2-2; 7 bases agree with TRBD2. Unmatched junction bases numbered 4, after V lost 0 bases and J lost 3 bases. This CDR3 region has 16 residues. Germline lookup yields CDR1 MNHEY and CDR2 SVGAGI. The chain's CDR3 is CASSYSGGGYTGELFF. CDR3 in DNA: TGTGCCAGCAGTTACTCTGGGGGGGGGTACACCGGGGAGCTGTTTTTT.

For the CDR3, the DNA is TGCGCCAGCAGCTACCAGGGAGGTGAGCAGTTCTTC. Protein product: CASSYQGGEQFF. This sequence joins TRBV4-1 and TRBJ2-1; perhaps TRBD2 as D (6 bases). V was pared by 5 bases and J by 9 bases, with 11 bases between. The CDR3 has 12 residues. Germline V CDR1 and CDR2: MGHRA, YSYEKL.

To note about this clonotype: The germline gene is not matched at one end of the junction; a read error may be the cause. V is TRBV7-2 and J is TRBJ2-3; 7 bases fit TRBD1. CDR3 length equals 15 residues. Per germline, CDR1 SGHTA and CDR2 FQGNSA. DNA for the CDR3: TGTGCCGGCAGCCACGGGACAGCTAGCACAGATACGCAGTATTTT. Its translation is CAGSHGTASTDTQYF. The full variable domain, its missing parts supplied by reference TRBV7-2 and TRBJ2-3, is GAGVSQSPSNKVTEKGKDVELRCDPISGHTALYWYRQSLGQGLEFLIYFQGNSAPDKSGLPSDRFSAERTGGSVSTLTIQRTQQEDSAVYLCAGSHGTASTDTQYFGPGTRLTVL.

The chain is built from TRBV7-3 and TRBJ2-3; unclear D gene. The V and J ends lost 4 bases and 4 bases respectively, with 15 bases between them. Germline-derived CDR1 and CDR2 are SGHTA and FQGTGA. This CDR3 contains 15 residues. Written as DNA, the CDR3 is TGTGCCAGCAGCTCGGGTCTCGGGTACGCAGATACGCAGTATTTT. Protein: CASSSGLGYADTQYF.

This clonotype came up many times. This chain connects TRBV6-6 to TRBJ2-7, with TRBD2 identical over 8 bases. This CDR3 spans 15 amino acids. Trimming cost V 4 bases and J 0 bases; bases outside gene matches: 5. Germline CDR1 and CDR2: MNHNY and SVGAGI (reference sequence). The CDR3 bases are TGTGCCAGCAGTTCGTCACTAGCGGACTCCTACGAGCAGTACTTC. Residues: CASSSSLADSYEQYF.

The rearrangement links TRBV6-5 to TRBJ2-1, with TRBD2 matching 14 bases. V shed 6 bases and J 9 bases; nucleotides not matched to a gene: 7. The germline V gene encodes CDR1 MNHEY and CDR2 SVGAGI. The CDR3 consists of 15 residues. CDR3 amino acids: CASRNQTSGRGEQFF. In DNA form, the CDR3 reads TGTGCCAGCAGAAATCAGACTAGCGGGAGGGGTGAGCAGTTCTTC.

With regard to this clonotype: A much larger clone lies a single base off, so this may be a read error. The chain is built from TRBV20-1 and TRBJ2-1, with D possibly being TRBD2 (5 bases). The length of the CDR3 is 14 residues. CDR1 and CDR2 from the germline V gene are DFQATT and SNEGSKA (reference sequence). The CDR3 DNA reads as TGCGGTGCTAGAGCCCAGCGGACCTACAATGAGCAGTTCTTC. Protein product: CGARAQRTYNEQFF.

V gene TRBV9 combines with J gene TRBJ1-2, with a tentative D call TRBD1 (5 bases). The CDR3 totals 12 residues. Trimming pared 3 bases from V and 8 bases from J, leaving 11 bases between. CDR1 SGDLS and CDR2 YYNGEE come from the germline V gene. The CDR3 is CASSEGAKGYTF. The CDR3 DNA is TGTGCCAGCAGCGAAGGGGCGAAGGGCTACACCTTC.

This clonotype was counted only a few times. The genes are TRBV28 and TRBJ2-5; 10 bases are shared with TRBD1. Germline CDR1 reads MDHEN; CDR2 reads SYDVKM. With V trimmed by 4 bases and J by 3 bases, 5 bases remained unmatched. This CDR3 region has 15 residues. The CDR3 is CASSYQTGGEETQYF. The CDR3 nucleotides are TGTGCCAGCAGTTACCAGACAGGGGGCGAAGAGACCCAGTACTTC. The whole variable domain, remainder taken from reference TRBV28 and TRBJ2-5, is DVKVTQSSRYLVKRTGEKVFLECVQDMDHENMFWYRQDPGLGLRLIYFSYDVKMKEKGDIPEGYSVSREKKERFSLILESASTNQTSMYLCASSYQTGGEETQYFGPGTRLLVL.

This clonotype was observed a few times. The DNA for the CDR3 is TGTGCCAGCAGCCAAGATCTGGCAGGAAACTCTGGAAACACCATATATTTT. This gives the protein CASSQDLAGNSGNTIYF. V and J are TRBV4-2 and TRBJ1-3; D remains ambiguous. With 0 bases removed from V and 0 bases from J, the gap between germline ends came to 12 bases. In germline, CDR1 is LGHNA, CDR2 YNFKEQ. This CDR3 spans 17 amino acids.

This chain links TRBV5-1 with TRBJ2-2; 7 bases are a match to TRBD1. CDR1 is SGHRS and CDR2 is YFSETQ in the germline V gene. CDR3 length: 15 amino acids. V was clipped by 4 bases and J by 7 bases; unmatched bases: 10. The CDR3, as DNA: TGCGCCAGCAGCCCGCGACAGGGTGGGAACGGGGAGCTGTTTTTT. This sequence encodes CASSPRQGGNGELFF. Supplemented by reference TRBV5-1 and TRBJ2-2, the full variable domain reads KAGVTQTPRYLIKTRGQQVTLSCSPISGHRSVSWYQQTPGQGLQFLFEYFSETQRNKGNFPGRFSGRQFSNSRSEMNVSTLELGDSALYLCASSPRQGGNGELFFGEGSRLTVL.

The table lists this clonotype with a few counts. The chain couples TRBV25-1 to TRBJ1-3; D is possibly TRBD1 (5 bases). Trimming took off 8 bases at V and 6 bases at J, with 17 bases between the two ends. The CDR3 has 14 amino acids. The V gene's germline CDR1 is MGHDK and CDR2 SYGVNS. CDR3 in DNA: TGTGCCAGCTCCCAGGGCTTTAGGGAAAACACCATATATTTT. Translation: CASSQGFRENTIYF.